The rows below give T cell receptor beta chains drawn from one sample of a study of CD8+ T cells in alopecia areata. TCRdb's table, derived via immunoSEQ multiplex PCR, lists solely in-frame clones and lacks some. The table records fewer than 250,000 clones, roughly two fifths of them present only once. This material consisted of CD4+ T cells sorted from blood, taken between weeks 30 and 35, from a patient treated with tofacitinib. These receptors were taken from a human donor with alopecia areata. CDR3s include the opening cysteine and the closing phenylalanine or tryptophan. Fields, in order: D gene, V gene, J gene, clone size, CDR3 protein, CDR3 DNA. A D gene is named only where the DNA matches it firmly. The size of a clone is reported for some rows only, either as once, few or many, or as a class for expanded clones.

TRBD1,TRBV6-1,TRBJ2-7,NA,CASRSGTGGMAEQYF,TGTGCCAGCAGATCCGGGACAGGGGGGATGGCCGAGCAGTACTTC
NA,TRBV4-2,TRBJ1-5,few,CASSNEGGGNQPQHF,TGTGCCAGCTCGAACGAAGGGGGGGGTAATCAGCCCCAGCATTTT
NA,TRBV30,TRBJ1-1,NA,CAWRWRRDTEAFF,TGTGCCTGGAGATGGCGGAGGGACACTGAAGCTTTCTTT
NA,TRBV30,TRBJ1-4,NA,CAWSRTRQGNEKLFF,TGTGCCTGGTCGCGTACCCGACAAGGCAATGAAAAACTGTTTTTT
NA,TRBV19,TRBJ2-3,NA,CASSIHYYTDTQYF,TGTGCCAGTAGTATTCATTACTATACAGATACGCAGTATTTT
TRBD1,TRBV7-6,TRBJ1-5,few,CASSLATGKPQHF,TGTGCCAGCAGCTTAGCGACAGGGAAGCCCCAGCATTTT
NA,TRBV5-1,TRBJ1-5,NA,CASSLKGGNQPQHF,TGCGCCAGCAGCTTGAAAGGGGGCAATCAGCCCCAGCATTTT
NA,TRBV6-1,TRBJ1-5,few,CASSEWNRDNQPQHF,TGTGCCAGCAGTGAATGGAACAGGGACAATCAGCCCCAGCATTTT
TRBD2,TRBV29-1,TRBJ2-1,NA,CSVVTSAEGGRIF,TGCAGCGTTGTAACTAGCGCGGAGGGTGGCCGAATCTTC
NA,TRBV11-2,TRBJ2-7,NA,CASSITGSYEQYF,TGTGCCAGCAGTATCACGGGCTCCTACGAGCAGTACTTC
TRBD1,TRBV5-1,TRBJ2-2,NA,CASRSGQGDIGTGELFF,TGCGCCAGCAGGTCCGGACAGGGAGACATAGGCACCGGGGAGCTGTTTTTT
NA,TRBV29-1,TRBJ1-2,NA,CSVVGGVYGYTF,TGCAGCGTTGTTGGGGGTGTCTATGGCTACACCTTC
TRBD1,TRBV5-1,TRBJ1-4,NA,CASSRDSSNEKLFF,TGCGCCAGCAGCCGGGACAGCTCTAATGAAAAACTGTTTTTT
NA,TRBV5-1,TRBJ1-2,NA,CASSLGAGRYGYTF,TGCGCCAGCAGCTTGGGGGCAGGGCGCTATGGCTACACCTTC
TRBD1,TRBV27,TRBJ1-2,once,CASSFTGQRANYGYTF,TGTGCCAGCAGTTTCACGGGACAGCGAGCTAACTATGGCTACACCTTC
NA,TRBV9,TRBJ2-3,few,CASSDLSGAGLTDTQYF,TGTGCCAGCAGCGACCTGTCCGGCGCCGGGCTCACAGATACGCAGTATTTT
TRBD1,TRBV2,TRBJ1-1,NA,CASSEDRGNTEAFF,TGTGCCAGCAGTGAAGACAGGGGAAACACTGAAGCTTTCTTT
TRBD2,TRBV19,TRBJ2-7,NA,CASSDTGTSGSYEQYF,TGTGCCAGTAGTGATACCGGGACTAGCGGCTCCTACGAGCAGTACTTC
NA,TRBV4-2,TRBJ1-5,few,CASSQDLGDQPQHF,TGTGCCAGCAGCCAAGATTTGGGGGATCAGCCCCAGCATTTT
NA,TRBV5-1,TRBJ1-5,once,CASSLDGPNQPQHF,TGCGCCAGCAGCTTAGACGGGCCCAATCAGCCCCAGCATTTT
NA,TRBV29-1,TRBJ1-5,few,CSVSDRNNQPQHF,TGCAGCGTTTCCGACAGGAACAATCAGCCCCAGCATTTT
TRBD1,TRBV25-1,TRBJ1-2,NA,CASSEGQGSGYTF,TGTGCCAGCAGTGAGGGACAGGGGAGCGGCTACACCTTC
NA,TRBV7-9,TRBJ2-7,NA,CASSPEGYEQYF,TGTGCCAGCAGCCCGGAAGGTTACGAGCAGTACTTC
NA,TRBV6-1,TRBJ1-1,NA,CASSDAGDYTEAFF,TGTGCCAGCAGTGACGCAGGGGATTATACTGAAGCTTTCTTT
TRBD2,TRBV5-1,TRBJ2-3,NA,CASSFPFSGGYLDDTQYF,TGCGCCAGCAGCTTCCCCTTCTCCGGGGGGTATCTCGATGATACGCAGTATTTT
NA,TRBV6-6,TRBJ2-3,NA,CASSIARGTDTQYF,TGTGCCAGCAGTATAGCGAGGGGCACAGATACGCAGTATTTT
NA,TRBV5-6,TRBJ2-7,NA,CASSLRPSKQYF,TGTGCCAGCAGCTTGAGGCCCTCGAAGCAGTACTTC
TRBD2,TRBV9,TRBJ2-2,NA,CASSVAGGPTNTGELFF,TGTGCCAGCAGCGTAGCGGGGGGACCCACGAACACCGGGGAGCTGTTTTTT
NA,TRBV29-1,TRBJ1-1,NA,CSVELRMNTEAFF,TGCAGCGTTGAGCTCAGGATGAACACTGAAGCTTTCTTT
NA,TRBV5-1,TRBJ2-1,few,CASSYLIGTIGGPNEQFF,TGCGCCAGCAGCTACTTGATTGGGACTATTGGGGGGCCCAATGAGCAGTTCTTC
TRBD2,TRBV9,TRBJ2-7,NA,CASSRKIAGTSYEQYF,TGTGCCAGCAGCCGGAAGATAGCGGGGACCTCCTACGAGCAGTACTTC
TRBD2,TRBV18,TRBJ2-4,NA,CASSPVRGGPLGEAKNIQYF,TGTGCCAGCTCACCAGTACGCGGGGGGCCGTTGGGAGAGGCCAAAAACATTCAGTACTTC
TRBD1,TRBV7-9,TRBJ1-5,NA,CASSSRTGNQPQHF,TGTGCCAGCAGCTCACGGACAGGGAATCAGCCCCAGCATTTT
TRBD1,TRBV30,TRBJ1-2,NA,CAWSTGPSWGYTF,TGTGCCTGGTCGACAGGGCCAAGTTGGGGCTACACCTTC
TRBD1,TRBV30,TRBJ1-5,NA,CAWSTGTGGLGQPQHF,TGTGCCTGGAGCACCGGGACAGGGGGATTAGGGCAGCCCCAGCATTTT
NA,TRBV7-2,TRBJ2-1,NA,CASSFLRPRNEQFF,TGTGCCAGCAGCTTCCTCCGCCCCCGCAATGAGCAGTTCTTC
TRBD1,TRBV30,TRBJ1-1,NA,CAWKGSDRGPNTEAFF,TGTGCCTGGAAAGGGAGTGACAGGGGACCGAACACTGAAGCTTTCTTT
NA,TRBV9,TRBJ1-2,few,CASSVGTDYGYTF,TGTGCCAGCAGCGTAGGTACAGACTATGGCTACACCTTC
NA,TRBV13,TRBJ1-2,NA,CASSLTGGGYTF,TGTGCCAGCAGCCTTACCGGTGGGGGCTACACCTTC
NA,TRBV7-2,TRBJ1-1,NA,CASSLEGHRNTEAFF,TGTGCCAGCAGCTTAGAGGGACACAGGAACACTGAAGCTTTCTTT
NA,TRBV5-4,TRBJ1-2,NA,CASSLEQGDYGYTF,TGTGCCAGCAGCTTGGAACAGGGTGACTATGGCTACACCTTC
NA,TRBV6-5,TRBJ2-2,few,CASVRTANTGELFF,TGTGCCAGCGTCAGGACAGCGAACACCGGGGAGCTGTTTTTT
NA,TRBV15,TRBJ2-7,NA,CATSRGVGSYEQYF,TGTGCCACCAGCAGAGGCGTCGGCTCCTACGAGCAGTACTTC
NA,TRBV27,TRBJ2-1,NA,CASSLSRGRSYNEQFF,TGTGCCAGCAGTTTATCCCGGGGGAGATCCTACAATGAGCAGTTCTTC
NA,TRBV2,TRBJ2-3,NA,CASSGGGPLTDTQYF,TGTGCCAGCAGTGGTGGGGGGCCCCTTACAGATACGCAGTATTTT
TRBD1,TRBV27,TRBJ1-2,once,CASCPTGGASYGYTF,TGTGCCAGCTGCCCTACAGGGGGCGCATCCTATGGCTACACCTTC